These T cell receptor beta chains were read from a single sample in a study of vaccination and CD4 T cells after COVID-19. These receptors lack a known antigen. TCRdb redid the calling of the PCR reads with MiXCR, one entry per CDR3 protein. The sample has approximately 10,000 distinct CDR3 sequences; approximately 59% are singletons. The specimen was CD4+ T cells from blood, cultured in vitro. These receptors were taken from a human donor who had recovered from COVID-19. Each CDR3 is given with its conserved first and last residue. D genes are given only for firm matches. Clone size is stated in some rows and not others, as once, few, many or a class when expanded.

j_call clone_size d_call v_call cdr3_nt cdr3_aa
TRBJ2-2 once TRBD2 TRBV11-3 TGTGCCAGCAGCATCACTAGCGTTGACACCGGGGAGCTGTTTTTT CASSITSVDTGELFF
TRBJ1-6 - - TRBV20-1 TGCAGTGCTCGACCCGTCCGGGGGGATAATTCACCCCTCCACTTT CSARPVRGDNSPLHF
TRBJ2-3 once TRBD1 TRBV20-1 TGCAGTGCTAGAGGAGACAGGGGGAGCACAGATACGCAGTATTTT CSARGDRGSTDTQYF
TRBJ1-1 - - TRBV12-3/TRBV12-4 TGTGCCAGCAGGCCCGTAGGTAGCACTGAAGCTTTCTTT CASRPVGSTEAFF
TRBJ1-2 once - TRBV7-2 TGTGCCAGCAGCTTAGCGCTGCGAGACTATGGCTACACCTTC CASSLALRDYGYTF
TRBJ2-7 - - TRBV28 TGTGCCAGCAGTTTTGGGTGGGAACCCGTCTTC CASSFGWEPVF
TRBJ2-7 - - TRBV2 TGTGCCAGCAGGGAGGAACAGGGTAGCAGGGGGCAGTACTTC CASREEQGSRGQYF
TRBJ1-2 - TRBD1 TRBV28 TGTGCCAGCAGTGATAGCCCCGGGACAGCCCTAAACTATGGCTACACCTTC CASSDSPGTALNYGYTF
TRBJ1-2 once - TRBV7-3 TGTGCCAGCAGTAGGAGGGCAGATGGGTCTGGCTACACCTTC CASSRRADGSGYTF
TRBJ2-5 - TRBD1 TRBV7-3 TGTGCCAGCAGCTTAAGTGGGACAGGGGTAGAGACCCAGTACTTC CASSLSGTGVETQYF
TRBJ2-2 - - TRBV11-1 TGTGCCAGCAGCTGGCGCCTTTCCTTAAACACCGGGGAGCTGTTTTTT CASSWRLSLNTGELFF
TRBJ1-3 - - TRBV18 TGTGCCAGCTCACCCTCGCACGGTGGAAACACCATATATTTT CASSPSHGGNTIYF
TRBJ2-7 - - TRBV2 TGTGCCAGCAGTGAACGAAGACGGTCAGAGGAGCAGTACTTC CASSERRRSEEQYF
TRBJ1-1 - TRBD1 TRBV6-5 TGTGCCAGCAGTTACGACAGGGGCAACACTGAAGCTTTCTTT CASSYDRGNTEAFF
TRBJ1-4 - - TRBV12-3/TRBV12-4 TGTGCCAGCAGTTTCCACGGCAGCGCGAATGAAAAACTGTTTTTT CASSFHGSANEKLFF
TRBJ1-1 few - TRBV20-1 TGCAGTGCCCCCCACGTTGGGGGCGGATCTGAAGCTTTCTTT CSAPHVGGGSEAFF
TRBJ2-3 - - TRBV7-9 TGTGCCAGCAGCTTAGCCGGGGGAAGCACAGATACGCAGTATTTT CASSLAGGSTDTQYF
TRBJ2-5 - TRBD2 TRBV20-1 TGCAGTGCCACCGGGACTAGCTCGGGGGGGGGGCAAGAGACCCAGTACTTC CSATGTSSGGGQETQYF
TRBJ1-1 - - TRBV20-1 TGCAGTGCTAGAGAACCGGGCACTGAAGCTTTCTTT CSAREPGTEAFF
TRBJ2-5 - TRBD1 TRBV5-1 TGCGCCAGCAGCTACGGACAGGGGGCGAGCCAAGAGACCCAGTACTTC CASSYGQGASQETQYF
TRBJ1-5 medium-sized - TRBV7-8 TGTGCCAGCAGCCCTCGACAGAATCAGCCCCAGCATTTT CASSPRQNQPQHF
TRBJ1-1 few - TRBV19 TGTGCCAGTAGTACCGACTTATACACTGAAGCTTTCTTT CASSTDLYTEAFF
TRBJ1-3 few TRBD1 TRBV28 TGTGCCAGCAGATCCCCACGACCAGGGGGTGGAAACACCATATATTTT CASRSPRPGGGNTIYF
TRBJ2-3 - - TRBV10-3 TGTGCCACCCAACTTGTCGATACGCAGTATTTT CATQLVDTQYF
TRBJ2-7 - - TRBV7-8 TGTGCCAGCAGCTCGAACTACGAGCAGTACTTC CASSSNYEQYF
TRBJ2-3 - TRBD2 TRBV9 TGTGCCAGCAGCCGCGCGACTAGCGGGAGGACAAGAGATACGCAGTATTTT CASSRATSGRTRDTQYF
TRBJ2-2 once - TRBV12-3/TRBV12-4 TGTGCCAGCAGTAAAAGTGAATACGGGGAGCTGTTTTTT CASSKSEYGELFF
TRBJ1-1 - - TRBV11-3 TGTGCCAGCAGTCGGGAACGGAACACTGAAGCTTTCTTT CASSRERNTEAFF
TRBJ1-2 - - TRBV21-1 TGTGCCAGCACCCTGTACCCTAACTATGGCTACACCTTC CASTLYPNYGYTF
TRBJ2-2 - TRBD1 TRBV7-9 TGTGCCAGCAGCGTAGGCGGCAGGGGGCTTATCGGGGAGCTGTTTTTT CASSVGGRGLIGELFF
TRBJ2-5 - - TRBV15 TGTGCCACCAGCAGAGGGTTACAAGAGACCCAGTACTTC CATSRGLQETQYF
TRBJ2-7 - - TRBV18 TGTGCCAGCTCACCTCTAGGACAGCACTACTACGAGCAGTACTTC CASSPLGQHYYEQYF
TRBJ1-2 - - TRBV28 TGTGCCAGCAGTTTAACAGGGTACTATGGCTACACCTTC CASSLTGYYGYTF
TRBJ1-2 - - TRBV5-1 TGCGCCAGCAGCTACACAGGGATCTATGGCTACACCTTC CASSYTGIYGYTF
TRBJ2-1 few - TRBV6-2/TRBV6-3 TGTGCCAGCAGTTACGTAGCTCCGGGTGGTAGTGAGCAGTTCTTC CASSYVAPGGSEQFF
TRBJ1-1 - - TRBV7-8 TGTGCCAGCAGCTCCCGGGAGGGGCAGGCTGAAGCTTTCTTT CASSSREGQAEAFF
TRBJ1-3 - - TRBV6-1 TGTGCCAGCAAAAGGGACCAGGGCTTCTTTGTCTCTGGAAACACCATATATTTT CASKRDQGFFVSGNTIYF
TRBJ1-2 - - TRBV12-3/TRBV12-4 TGTGCCAGCAGTTTATCTCAAGACGGAAACTATGGCTACACCTTC CASSLSQDGNYGYTF
TRBJ1-5 few - TRBV11-2 TGTGCCAGCAGCTTAGGGTGGGGTCAGCCCCAGCATTTT CASSLGWGQPQHF
TRBJ1-6 - TRBD1 TRBV7-2 TGTGCCAGCAGCTTCCGGGACAGGGTAAATTCACCCCTCCACTTT CASSFRDRVNSPLHF
TRBJ1-1 few - TRBV6-1 TGTGCCAGCAGTCCTCCCTTGACCCAAGGTTCGACTGAAGCTTTCTTT CASSPPLTQGSTEAFF
TRBJ2-1 - - TRBV10-3 TGTGCCATCTCGGGGGGCTTTGAGAAAAATGAGCAGTTCTTC CAISGGFEKNEQFF
TRBJ2-7 - - TRBV5-4 TGTGCCAGCAGCTTGCTTATAACCGTCTACGAGCAGTACTTC CASSLLITVYEQYF
TRBJ1-6 - - TRBV21-1 TGTGCCAGCGCGACAGGGCGCTATAATTCACCCCTCCACTTT CASATGRYNSPLHF
TRBJ1-1 - TRBD1 TRBV6-1 TGTGCCAGCAGGCCAGGGGGTACGAACACTGAAGCTTTCTTT CASRPGGTNTEAFF
TRBJ1-5 - - TRBV15 TGTGCCACCAGCGGGGGGGGGTCCCAGCCCCAGCATTTT CATSGGGSQPQHF
TRBJ1-2 - - TRBV4-3 TGCGCCAGCAGCCAGAACTCCGGGACCACTAACTATGGCTACACCTTC CASSQNSGTTNYGYTF
TRBJ2-7 - - TRBV7-8 TGTGCCAGCAGCTTAAGAGAGGGACACTACGAGCAGTACTTC CASSLREGHYEQYF
TRBJ1-1 - TRBD1 TRBV6-4 TGTGCCAGCAGGGACACCCTTAGATTCTGGACAGGGCTAATCACTGAAGCTTTCTTT CASRDTLRFWTGLITEAFF